The present entry profiles one TCR beta chain with its context. Its antigen is unidentified. Germline CDR1 and CDR2: SGHTA and FQGNSA. The V gene lost 6 bases and the J gene lost 6 bases, with 13 bases spanning the gap. CDR3 length: 13 amino acids. The record originates from a study of Ad26.COV2.S vaccination and SARS-CoV-2 variants. Study-wide results and caveats: Non-spike TCR breadth showed similarity between vaccine and placebo recipients. The TCR breadth and depth analyses may have understated or missed part of the total T cell responses.

Repertoires were generated with immunoSEQ multiplex PCR, while TCRdb's copy carries only in-frame clones and drops some. The sample has some 640,000 clones; around 90% are singletons. Described treatment: around 19 received Ad26.COV2.S at low or high dose, single or two shots; several received placebo; per-sample allocation not given. Specimen acquisition occurred on day 63 following the initial vaccine or placebo injection. Within Boston, the person who donated was an adult of 18-55 years. Participants' vaccine, an Ad26 vector, delivered Wuhan-strain SARS-CoV-2 spike. The chain has TRBV7-2 and TRBJ2-3; D is perhaps TRBD2 (5 bases). This TCR came from a person aged 18-65 years who received the Ad26.COV2.S COVID-19 vaccine or a placebo. Specimen: peripheral blood, collected in a trial of Ad26.COV2.S vaccine versus placebo. CDR3 DNA: TGTGCCAGCAGAACTGGACCGGGGGATACGCAGTATTTT. As protein: CASRTGPGDTQYF.